The clone carrying this TCR beta chain appeared a single time. Its antigen is currently unknown. A read error may produce the germline difference seen at one junction end. Where libraries were unsorted, they were derived from 2 million PBMCs stored at -80 degrees C. This specimen belongs to a study of neurological immune-mediated disorders. Study at large: Of the multiple sclerosis patients, 34 in total, some 30 were relapsing-remitting and 3 were secondary progressive.

Study-level findings and limits: Across subjects, no CDR3 amino acid sequence appeared in expanded clones of more than one subject, a finding that suggested private repertoires in all groups.

Every sequencing run drew on 15-18 subjects and yielded over 200 million TCR-beta sequences. TCRdb recomputed calls from the 5' RACE reads with MiXCR, one row per CDR3 protein. The repertoire has more than 75,000 distinct CDR3 sequences, less than 5.5% of them found once; the top ten carry about 2%. This receptor was taken from a woman in her twenties or thirties with multiple sclerosis. The specimen sequenced was PBMCs.

The CDR3 protein is CASLPPLGQRFNNEQFF. In DNA form, the CDR3 reads TGTGCCAGCTTACCACCGTTGGGACAGAGGTTTAACAATGAGCAGTTCTTC. The chain combines TRBV18 with TRBJ2-1; TRBD1 matches at 7 bases. The CDR3 runs 17 residues. In germline, CDR1 is KGHSH, CDR2 LQKENI.